Following are 29 T cell receptor beta chains from one sample sequenced in a study of early T cells in non-severe SARS-CoV-2 infection. MiXCR was run by TCRdb on the 5' RACE reads, yielding one entry per CDR3 protein. The table shows fewer than 120,000 distinct CDR3 sequences, with approximately 12% occurring only once. The sequences come from whole blood, collected at baseline. The receptor set was obtained from an adult who was a healthcare worker with PCR-confirmed SARS-CoV-2 infection or an uninfected control (not recorded which).

This clonotype was observed a handful of times. The rearrangement joins TRBV28 to TRBJ1-1; D may be TRBD1 (5 bases). This CDR3 is built from 13 residues. The germline gives CDR1 MDHEN, CDR2 SYDVKM. V was shortened by 8 bases and J by 11 bases, with 21 bases between the two germline ends. This CDR3 reads CASDPPNGARAFF. CDR3 nucleotides: TGTGCCAGCGATCCTCCAAACGGGGCGCGGGCTTTCTTT.

This clonotype was found many times. This sequence joins TRBV24-1 and TRBJ2-1, with D tentatively TRBD2 (5 bases). Trimming took 0 bases from V and 12 from J, leaving 11 bases between them. Germline assignment: CDR1 KGHDR and CDR2 SFDVKD. This CDR3 spans 13 amino acids. In nucleotides, the CDR3 is TGTGCCACCAGTGATTTGGGCACGGGATTGCAGTTCTTC. Amino acids: CATSDLGTGLQFF.

The V and J genes are TRBV9 and TRBJ2-1; either TRBD1 or TRBD2 may supply D (6 bases each). The germline gives CDR1 SGDLS, CDR2 YYNGEE. Trimming took off 4 bases at V and 4 bases at J, with 18 bases between the two ends. The CDR3 covers 16 residues. DNA for the CDR3: TGTGCCAGCAGCCCGGGACTGGGGGCCGAATACAATGAGCAGTTCTTC. Residues: CASSPGLGAEYNEQFF.

This clonotype has ten or more counts. CDR3 DNA: TGTGCCAGCTCACCACCGACAGGGGTCGGAACTGAAGCTTTCTTT. It specifies CASSPPTGVGTEAFF. The chain uses TRBV18 and TRBJ1-1; 8 bases map to TRBD1. Germline V gene data show CDR1 as KGHSH and CDR2 as LQKENI. There are 15 residues in the CDR3. V dropped 0 bases and J dropped 5; count of bases not matched to a gene: 5. The complete variable domain, with remaining parts taken from reference TRBV18 and TRBJ1-1, reads NAGVMQNPRHLVRRRGQEARLRCSPMKGHSHVYWYRQLPEEGLKFMVYLQKENIIDESGMPKERFSAEFPKEGPSILRIQQVVRGDSAAYFCASSPPTGVGTEAFFGQGTRLTVV.

This clonotype was counted only a few times. This sequence joins TRBV19 and TRBJ1-5, with D tentatively TRBD1 (6 bases). Trimming removed 6 bases at V and 3 bases at J, with 18 bases between. The CDR3 runs to 16 residues. Germline CDR1 LNHDA, CDR2 SQIVND (reference sequence). The CDR3, as DNA: TGTGCCAGTAGCCCAGGGGCTCAACAGTACAATCAGCCCCAGCATTTT. This encodes CASSPGAQQYNQPQHF.

This clonotype turned up a few times. The V and J genes are TRBV7-9 and TRBJ2-7, with D possibly matching TRBD1 (5 bases). V gave up 5 bases and J gave up 3 bases, with 11 bases separating them. Per the germline V gene, CDR1 is SEHNR and CDR2 is FQNEAQ (reference sequence). The CDR3 consists of 13 residues. The CDR3 nucleotides are TGTGCCAGCAGCAACGACAGAGACTACGAGCAGTACTTC. Amino acid sequence: CASSNDRDYEQYF.

This rearrangement joins TRBV30 to TRBJ1-2; D is uncertain. V was shortened by 2 bases and J by 4 bases, with 8 bases between the two germline ends. The germline CDR1 and CDR2 sequences are GTSNPN and SVGIG (reference sequence). The CDR3 totals 12 residues. Here the CDR3 DNA reads TGTGCCTGGAGTCCACAACCCTATGGCTACACCTTC. Translating gives CAWSPQPYGYTF.

The chain uses TRBV24-1 and TRBJ2-4; TRBD1 agrees at 9 bases. The J segment lost 2 bases and the V segment lost 4 bases, leaving 11 bases of the junction unmatched. The CDR3 covers 18 residues. Looked up from germline, CDR1 is KGHDR and CDR2 is SFDVKD. CDR3 amino acids: CATSEGTGRGNSKNIQYF. The CDR3 bases are TGTGCCACCAGTGAGGGGACAGGGCGGGGGAATTCCAAAAACATTCAGTACTTC.

This clonotype was recorded a few times. The chain is built from TRBV10-3 and TRBJ2-7, with 8 nucleotides matching TRBD1. The CDR3 runs to 14 residues. J gave up 3 bases and V 1 base, and 2 bases lay outside the gene matches. In germline, CDR1 is ENHRY, CDR2 SYGVKD. CDR3 sequence: CAISEFGTGYEQYF. CDR3 nucleotide sequence: TGTGCCATCAGTGAGTTCGGGACAGGCTACGAGCAGTACTTC.

This clonotype was counted a few times. CDR3 in amino acids: CASSHDRNSNYGYTF. The CDR3 bases are TGTGCCAGCAGCCACGACAGGAACTCTAACTATGGCTACACCTTC. This chain links TRBV3-2 with TRBJ1-2; TRBD1 reflects the table's D call only, with no check against the DNA. TRBV3-2 is labeled a pseudogene. The CDR3 loop spans 15 amino acids.

Concerning this clonotype itself: An end of the junction does not agree with germline; a read error may underlie this. The V gene is TRBV29-1, the J gene TRBJ2-3; D possibly corresponds to TRBD1 (7 bases). The CDR3 contains 13 residues. Looked up from germline, CDR1 is SQVTM and CDR2 is ANQGSEA. CDR3: CSVGRGGADTQYF. CDR3 nucleotide sequence: TGCAGCGTCGGGAGAGGGGGCGCAGATACGCAGTACTTT.

CDR3 loop: CASSPTAGVEAFF. In DNA, the CDR3 is TGTGCCAGCTCACCGACCGCCGGGGTTGAAGCTTTCTTT. This chain connects TRBV18 to TRBJ1-1, with D unclear. CDR3 size: 13 residues. CDR1 KGHSH and CDR2 LQKENI come from the germline V gene. V dropped 3 bases and J dropped 7 bases, with 12 bases sitting between them.

This clonotype was seen a handful of times. The rearrangement links TRBV20-1 to TRBJ1-5; 11 nucleotides align to TRBD1. The CDR3 has 14 residues. Germline CDR1 and CDR2: DFQATT and SNEGSKA (reference sequence). After removal of 6 bases from V and 5 bases from J, the junction contained 6 bases not matched to a gene. The CDR3 loop reads CSAGRTGGYQPQHF. CDR3 coding DNA: TGCAGTGCAGGCAGGACAGGGGGCTATCAGCCCCAGCATTTT.

This sequence joins TRBV20-1 and TRBJ2-1; 14 bases agree with TRBD2. V shed 3 bases and J 6 bases; nucleotides not matched to a gene: 7. This CDR3 is built from 16 residues. Germline V gene sequence: CDR1 DFQATT, CDR2 SNEGSKA (reference sequence). CDR3 nucleotides: TGCAGTGCTAGGGCCGGGACTAGCGGGGGCCGCAATGAGCAGTTCTTC. This translates into CSARAGTSGGRNEQFF.

At least ten counts were recorded for this clonotype. This rearrangement joins TRBV29-1 to TRBJ2-1, with D perhaps being TRBD1 or TRBD2 (5 bases each). Trimming left V 7 bases short and J 10 bases short, with 20 bases between. CDR1 SQVTM and CDR2 ANQGSEA come from the germline V gene. This CDR3 comprises 13 residues. Here the CDR3 DNA reads TGCAGCGCCGCGTCCACGGGGACGGCCGAGCAGTTCTTC. Its protein is CSAASTGTAEQFF.

V and J are TRBV28 and TRBJ1-2, with 12 positions matching TRBD1. The germline gives CDR1 MDHEN, CDR2 SYDVKM. The ends lost 4 bases at V and 1 base at J; junction bases unmatched: 7. The CDR3 loop spans 17 amino acids. The CDR3, as DNA: TGTGCCAGCAGTTCTACCGGGACAGGGGGCCTTAACTATGGCTACACCTTC. The encoded protein is CASSSTGTGGLNYGYTF.

This clonotype was seen ten or more times. The chain links TRBV12-3 or TRBV12-4 to TRBJ1-5; 7 bases match TRBD1. V lost 1 base, J lost 0 bases, and 3 bases stayed unmatched. This CDR3 is 16 amino acids long. CDR3 sequence: CASSLGGQYSNQPQHF. The CDR3, as DNA: TGTGCCAGCAGTTTAGGGGGACAGTATAGCAATCAGCCCCAGCATTTT.

A remark on this clonotype: One end of the junction fails to match germline, which may point to a read error. The chain uses TRBV7-9 and TRBJ2-2, with 7 bases that match TRBD1. CDR3 length: 15 residues. The V gene's germline CDR1 is SEHNR and CDR2 FQNEAQ (reference sequence). CDR3 coding DNA: TGTGCCAGCAGCGTAGCAGACAGGGAGACCGGGGAGCTGTTTTTT. Translation: CASSVADRETGELFF.

This clonotype was seen more than once but under ten times. The chain combines TRBV7-2 with TRBJ1-4, with TRBD1 matching over 7 bases. Trimming at V came to 2 bases and at J to 0 bases, leaving 6 bases not matched to a gene. This CDR3 has 17 residues. Germline values: CDR1 SGHTA, CDR2 FQGNSA. The CDR3 spells CASSLLGQGATNEKLFF. The CDR3 bases are TGTGCCAGCAGCTTATTGGGGCAGGGGGCAACTAATGAAAAACTGTTTTTT.

The table lists this clonotype with many counts. The V gene is TRBV30, the J gene TRBJ2-7; D may be TRBD2 (6 bases). Germline V gene sequence: CDR1 GTSNPN, CDR2 SVGIG (reference sequence). The CDR3 extends over 17 amino acids. V lost 0 bases and J 0 bases, leaving 18 bases between the germline ends. In DNA, the CDR3 is TGTGCCTGGAGTGTACTCTCGGCTAGCGCGAGCTCCTACGAGCAGTACTTC. It codes for CAWSVLSASASSYEQYF.

This clonotype has more than one count but fewer than ten. The V and J genes are TRBV3-1 and TRBJ1-1; no clear D. Germline V lookup: CDR1 LGHDT, CDR2 YNNKEL (reference sequence). The CDR3 sequence is 13 residues long. The V gene lost 1 base and the J gene lost 11 bases, with 14 bases spanning the gap. As DNA, the CDR3 is TGTGCCAGCAGCCAAGTACTACGAAGTCCGGCTTTCTTT. It is translated as CASSQVLRSPAFF.

There are many counts of this clonotype. V is TRBV20-1 and J is TRBJ1-1, with D hard to call. The CDR3 contains 13 residues. The V end lost 3 bases, the J end lost 3 bases, and 11 bases lay between the germline ends. CDR1 is DFQATT and CDR2 is SNEGSKA in the germline V gene (reference sequence). The CDR3 here is CSASESADTEAFF. In nucleotides, the CDR3 is TGCAGTGCTAGTGAATCGGCGGACACTGAAGCTTTCTTT.

The chain couples TRBV15 to TRBJ2-3; no clear D. V was pared by 5 bases and J by 6 bases, with 18 bases between. The CDR3 is 15 amino acids. The germline V gene encodes CDR1 LNHNV and CDR2 YYDKDF (reference sequence). CDR3 in DNA: TGTGCCACCAGCGGCGAGGACCGCCTTGGGGATACGCAGTATTTT. Its protein is CATSGEDRLGDTQYF.

This clonotype has at least ten counts. V is TRBV29-1 and J is TRBJ1-1; 7 bases line up with TRBD1. Looked up from germline, CDR1 is SQVTM and CDR2 is ANQGSEA. The CDR3 is 12 residues long. Unmatched junction bases numbered 2, after V lost 6 bases and J lost 1 base. The CDR3 coding sequence is TGCAGCGTGCGACAGGGGAACACTGAAGCTTTCTTT. Translated: CSVRQGNTEAFF.

The chain carries TRBV20-1 and TRBJ2-3, with 7 bases lining up with TRBD2. This CDR3 has 14 amino acids. Germline CDR1 reads DFQATT; CDR2 reads SNEGSKA (reference sequence). With 0 bases clipped from V and 1 base from J, the junction kept 1 base outside the gene matches. The CDR3 here is CSARDRGGTDTQYF. CDR3 nucleotide sequence: TGCAGTGCTAGAGATCGGGGGGGCACAGATACGCAGTATTTT.

J is TRBJ2-5 and V is TRBV12-3 or TRBV12-4; maybe TRBD2 (7 bases). V gave up 0 bases and J gave up 5 bases, with 13 bases separating them. The CDR3 totals 15 residues. The CDR3 DNA sequence: TGTGCCAGCAGTTTAGCAGGGGGGGCTGGGGAGACCCAGTACTTC. Protein: CASSLAGGAGETQYF.

This clonotype was observed a few times. The chain combines TRBV6-6 with TRBJ1-1, with D unresolved. Germline V gives CDR1 MNHNY, CDR2 SVGAGI (reference sequence). The CDR3 is made up of 15 amino acids. V gave up 5 bases and J gave up 1 base, with 14 bases separating them. The CDR3 loop is CASSPPSSRNTEAFF. The CDR3 DNA follows: TGTGCCAGCAGTCCTCCTTCCTCCAGGAACACTGAAGCTTTCTTT.

This clonotype was observed a few times. The rearrangement joins TRBV5-4 to TRBJ2-2, with a weak D call TRBD1 (5 bases). This CDR3 region has 13 residues. The germline gives CDR1 SGHNT, CDR2 YYREEE (reference sequence). V lost 6 bases and J lost 3, with 9 bases in between. The chain's CDR3 is CASKGPDTGELFF. CDR3 nucleotides: TGTGCCAGCAAGGGGCCAGACACCGGGGAGCTGTTTTTT.

This clonotype was seen a few times. This chain joins TRBV12-3 or TRBV12-4 and TRBJ2-1; the D gene is possibly TRBD2 (6 bases). This CDR3 comprises 14 residues. Between the trimmed V and J ends, which lost 6 bases and 3 bases, there was a span of 12 bases. CDR3 sequence (DNA): TGTGCCAGCAGAGTAAGGGACTTCTACAATGAGCAGTTCTTC. Protein: CASRVRDFYNEQFF.